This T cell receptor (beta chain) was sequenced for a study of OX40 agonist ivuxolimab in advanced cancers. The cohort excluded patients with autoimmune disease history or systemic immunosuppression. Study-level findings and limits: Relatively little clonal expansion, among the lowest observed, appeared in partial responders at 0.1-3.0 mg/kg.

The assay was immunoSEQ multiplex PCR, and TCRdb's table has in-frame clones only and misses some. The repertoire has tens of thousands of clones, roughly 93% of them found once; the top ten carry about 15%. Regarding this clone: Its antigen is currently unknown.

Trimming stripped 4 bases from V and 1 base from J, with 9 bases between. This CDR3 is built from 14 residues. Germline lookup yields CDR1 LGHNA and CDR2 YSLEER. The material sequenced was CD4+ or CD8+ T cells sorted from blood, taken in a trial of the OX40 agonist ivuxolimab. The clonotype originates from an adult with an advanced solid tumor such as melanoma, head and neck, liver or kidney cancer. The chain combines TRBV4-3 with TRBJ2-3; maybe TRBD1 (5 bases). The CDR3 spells CASSRGRGTDTQYF. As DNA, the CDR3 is TGCGCCAGCAGCCGAGGCAGGGGCACAGATACGCAGTATTTT.